This TCR beta chain was retrieved from a study of early T cells in non-severe SARS-CoV-2 infection. This clonotype appeared many times. TCRdb recomputed calls from the 5' RACE reads with MiXCR, one row per CDR3 protein. This table has tens of thousands of distinct CDR3 sequences, 10% to 15% appearing once. The V gene end was trimmed by 5 bases and the J gene end by 2 bases; junction bases not matched to a gene: 6. This CDR3 spans 14 amino acids. Germline V gene data show CDR1 as PRHDT and CDR2 as FYEKMQ (reference sequence). Sequenced sample: whole blood. This chain connects TRBV13 to TRBJ2-7; 7 nucleotides line up with TRBD1. This sequence originates from an adult who was a healthcare worker with PCR-confirmed SARS-CoV-2 infection or an uninfected control (not recorded which). The CDR3 reads CASSTGTVPYEQYF. The CDR3 bases are TGTGCCAGCAGCACCGGGACAGTCCCCTACGAGCAGTACTTC. The variable domain in full, with the rest retrieved from reference TRBV13 and TRBJ2-7, is AAGVIQSPRHLIKEKRETATLKCYPIPRHDTVYWYQQGPGQDPQFLISFYEKMQSDKGSIPDRFSAQQFSDYHSELNMSSLELGDSALYFCASSTGTVPYEQYFGPGTRLTVT.